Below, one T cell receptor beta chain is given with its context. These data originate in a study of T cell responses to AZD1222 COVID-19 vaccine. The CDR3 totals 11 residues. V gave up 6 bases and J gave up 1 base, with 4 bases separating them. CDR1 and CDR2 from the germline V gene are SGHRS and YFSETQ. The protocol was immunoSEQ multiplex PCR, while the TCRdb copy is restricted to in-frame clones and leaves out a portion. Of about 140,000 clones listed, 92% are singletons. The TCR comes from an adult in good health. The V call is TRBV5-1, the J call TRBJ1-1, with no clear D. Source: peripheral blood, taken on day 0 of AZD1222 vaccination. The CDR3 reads CASKGNTEAFF. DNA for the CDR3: TGCGCCAGCAAGGGGAACACTGAAGCTTTCTTT.